A single sample gave rise to the 28 T cell receptor beta chains below, sequenced in a study of cytomegalovirus exposure and HLA in healthy donors. The PCR ran on 60 Vbeta and 13 Jbeta primers. Some clones are missing from TCRdb's copy, which holds only in-frame ones; the method was immunoSEQ multiplex PCR. The sample records around 130,000 clones, roughly 8.3% being singletons. What was sequenced was PBMCs. These receptors originate from a man aged 40-55 years in good health and CMV-seronegative.

The gene calls are TRBV7-2 and TRBJ1-2, with 7 nucleotides matching TRBD1. The CDR3 extends over 15 amino acids. J was trimmed by 2 bases and V by 2 bases; bases with no gene match: 5. Germline V lookup: CDR1 SGHTA, CDR2 FQGNSA. Here the CDR3 DNA reads TGTGCCAGCAGCTTATTTCGAGGGGGCAACTATGGCTACACCTTC. Residues: CASSLFRGGNYGYTF.

This chain joins TRBV30 and TRBJ1-6; D is perhaps TRBD1 (6 bases). CDR1 and CDR2 from the germline V gene are GTSNPN and SVGIG (reference sequence). The CDR3 spans 15 residues. The germline V and J ends were trimmed by 0 bases and 8 bases, with 14 bases remaining between them. The CDR3 sequence: CAWSVLLPGDSPLHF. The CDR3 region has the DNA TGTGCCTGGAGTGTACTCCTCCCAGGGGATTCACCCCTCCACTTT.

This clone was detected a few times. The chain joins TRBV7-2 to TRBJ2-7; D might be TRBD1 (5 bases). Germline lookup yields CDR1 SGHTA and CDR2 FQGNSA. The CDR3 consists of 13 residues. V lost 5 bases and J 1 base, leaving 9 bases between the germline ends. The DNA for the CDR3 is TGTGCCAGCAGCCCGTCAGGGTCCTACGAGCAGTACTTC. Encoded protein: CASSPSGSYEQYF. Full variable domain (outside the CDR3, taken from reference TRBV7-2 and TRBJ2-7): GAGVSQSPSNKVTEKGKDVELRCDPISGHTALYWYRQSLGQGLEFLIYFQGNSAPDKSGLPSDRFSAERTGGSVSTLTIQRTQQEDSAVYLCASSPSGSYEQYFGPGTRLTVT.

In its sample, this clone was seen a few times. The genes are TRBV7-9 and TRBJ2-7; the D gene is possibly TRBD1 (6 bases). CDR3 size: 14 residues. The V gene's germline CDR1 is SEHNR and CDR2 FQNEAQ (reference sequence). Trimming stripped 5 bases from V and 4 bases from J, with 15 bases between. The CDR3 reads CASSPRTDPYEQYF. Written as DNA, the CDR3 is TGTGCCAGCAGCCCGAGGACAGACCCTTACGAGCAGTACTTC. Variable domain in full (rest from reference TRBV7-9 and TRBJ2-7): DTGVSQNPRHKITKRGQNVTFRCDPISEHNRLYWYRQTLGQGPEFLTYFQNEAQLEKSRLLSDRFSAERPKGSFSTLEIQRTEQGDSAMYLCASSPRTDPYEQYFGPGTRLTVT.

This clone was found a few times. The V call is TRBV4-1, the J call TRBJ1-2; D is unclear. This CDR3 has 11 residues. Germline V CDR1 and CDR2: MGHRA, YSYEKL. With 8 bases removed from V and 8 bases from J, the gap between germline ends came to 12 bases. CDR3 sequence (DNA): TGCGCCAGCTTTGGGCAGCGGGGCTACACCTTC. Encoded protein: CASFGQRGYTF.

This clone was detected only a few times. This chain connects TRBV5-5 to TRBJ2-1, with D tentatively TRBD2 (7 bases). V shed 0 bases and J shed 8 bases, with 15 bases lying between them. The CDR3 totals 15 residues. Germline CDR1 is SGHKS and CDR2 is YYEKEE (reference sequence). The CDR3 coding sequence is TGTGCCAGCAGCTTGGGACGGGGGGCTGGGGATGAGCAGTTCTTC. It translates to CASSLGRGAGDEQFF.

This clone was counted between two and nine times. The CDR3, as DNA: TGTGCCAGCAGCCCCACGGGGAGAGCAGATACGCAGTATTTT. This sequence encodes CASSPTGRADTQYF. This chain uses TRBV11-2 with TRBJ2-3, with D maybe TRBD2 (5 bases). V shed 5 bases and J shed 4 bases, with 13 bases lying between them. The CDR3 totals 14 residues. CDR1 SGHAT and CDR2 FQNNGV come from the germline V gene.

The sample holds a few counts of this clone. Other DNA sequences in this specimen translate into the identical CDR3. V gene TRBV19 combines with J gene TRBJ1-1; D may be TRBD1 (5 bases). Germline V lookup: CDR1 LNHDA, CDR2 SQIVND (reference sequence). V shed 6 bases and J shed 1 base, with 9 bases lying between them. This CDR3 comprises 13 residues. As DNA, the CDR3 is TGTGCCAGTAGCCAGGGAAGGAACACTGAAGCTTTCTTT. Protein: CASSQGRNTEAFF.

The table lists this clone with a few counts. The rearrangement uses TRBV6-5 and TRBJ1-3; D is unclear. CDR1 and CDR2 from the germline V gene are MNHEY and SVGAGI. V dropped 5 bases and J dropped 0 bases, with 8 bases sitting between them. The CDR3 sequence is 14 residues long. CDR3 coding DNA: TGTGCCAGCAGTACAGAGAGCTCTGGAAACACCATATATTTT. Amino acids: CASSTESSGNTIYF.

The V gene is TRBV18, the J gene TRBJ1-4; D remains ambiguous. Trimming removed 3 bases at V and 3 bases at J, with 14 bases between. Germline values: CDR1 KGHSH, CDR2 LQKENI. The CDR3 is made up of 16 amino acids. DNA for the CDR3: TGTGCCAGCTCACCTCTAGACCGCTACCCTAATGAAAAACTGTTTTTT. Translation: CASSPLDRYPNEKLFF.

This clone was observed a few times. V and J are TRBV29-1 and TRBJ2-5, with a weak D call TRBD1 (6 bases). CDR3 length: 13 amino acids. Deletions cut 7 bases from V and 4 bases from J, with 16 bases between. From germline, CDR1 is SQVTM and CDR2 ANQGSEA. In DNA, the CDR3 is TGCAGCGCCTCCACAGGGATGGGAGAGACCCAGTACTTC. Translating gives CSASTGMGETQYF.

A word on this clone: A junction end diverges from the germline sequence, so it may reflect a read error. This chain uses TRBV7-2 with TRBJ2-2; the D gene is possibly TRBD1 (6 bases). The V gene's germline CDR1 is SGHTA and CDR2 FQGNSA. This CDR3 comprises 16 residues. Here the CDR3 DNA reads TGTGCCAGCACCTTACCGGGACACTTGAACACCGGGGAGCTGTTTTTT. Its protein is CASTLPGHLNTGELFF.

This clone has only a few counts. J is TRBJ1-3 and V is TRBV5-4; no firm D call. The V end lost 1 base, the J end lost 8 bases, and 13 bases lay between the germline ends. Per the germline V gene, CDR1 is SGHNT and CDR2 is YYREEE (reference sequence). The CDR3 is 14 residues long. CDR3 residues: CASSLSGYGHTIYF. The DNA of the CDR3 is TGTGCCAGCAGCTTGTCCGGGTATGGTCACACCATATATTTT.

J is TRBJ1-1 and V is TRBV12-5, with 7 bases fitting TRBD1. The J segment lost 0 bases and the V segment lost 4 bases, leaving 17 bases of the junction unmatched. The germline CDR1 and CDR2 sequences are LGHNT and FRNRAP. The CDR3 loop spans 19 amino acids. The CDR3 protein is CASGSDRRTFKGLNTEAFF. The CDR3 DNA sequence: TGTGCTAGTGGTTCGGACAGGCGTACATTCAAGGGGTTGAACACTGAAGCTTTCTTT.

V gene TRBV19 combines with J gene TRBJ1-6; no clear D. Germline V lookup: CDR1 LNHDA, CDR2 SQIVND (reference sequence). V lost 5 bases to trimming and J lost 5 bases, with 13 bases between them. The CDR3 spans 15 residues. The CDR3 reads CASSSHGGDNSPLHF. The DNA of the CDR3 is TGTGCCAGTAGTTCCCACGGCGGGGATAATTCACCCCTCCACTTT.

V gene TRBV9 combines with J gene TRBJ2-5, with 7 bases fitting TRBD2. The V segment lost 0 bases and the J segment 5 bases; nucleotides outside the gene matches: 10. The CDR3 runs to 16 residues. Looked up from germline, CDR1 is SGDLS and CDR2 is YYNGEE. The CDR3 here is CASSVGTAGVVETQYF. The CDR3 region has the DNA TGTGCCAGCAGCGTAGGGACCGCGGGGGTGGTTGAGACCCAGTACTTC.

In this sample, this clone turned up a few times. The chain is built from TRBV5-6 and TRBJ1-2, with 7 bases fitting TRBD1. CDR1 and CDR2 from the germline V gene are SGHDT and YYEEEE. This CDR3 comprises 16 residues. J gave up 4 bases and V 1 base, and 10 bases lay outside the gene matches. CDR3 in amino acids: CASSLLHSQGSYGYTF. The CDR3, as DNA: TGTGCCAGCAGCTTGCTACACTCACAGGGGAGCTATGGCTACACCTTC.

This clone was seen a few times. V and J are TRBV5-1 and TRBJ2-2; D is uncertain. Germline V gene sequence: CDR1 SGHRS, CDR2 YFSETQ. This CDR3 has 14 amino acids. With 0 bases removed from V and 7 bases from J, the gap between germline ends came to 10 bases. The CDR3 is CASSLEMAVGELFF. The CDR3 DNA follows: TGCGCCAGCAGCTTGGAGATGGCCGTCGGGGAGCTGTTTTTT.

This chain connects TRBV7-2 to TRBJ2-2; TRBD2 might be the D (5 bases). V was cut by 1 base and J by 0 bases, with 6 bases left in between. This CDR3 spans 15 amino acids. Germline loops: CDR1 SGHTA, CDR2 FQGNSA. For the CDR3, the DNA is TGTGCCAGCAGCTTAGTTAGCGCGAACACCGGGGAGCTGTTTTTT. The encoded protein is CASSLVSANTGELFF.

This clone was seen only a few times. This chain links TRBV18 with TRBJ1-1; 8 positions match TRBD1. This CDR3 is 18 amino acids long. Trimming cost V 6 bases and J 0 bases; bases outside gene matches: 15. Germline-derived CDR1 and CDR2 are KGHSH and LQKENI. CDR3 protein: CASSPRTGLPPMNTEAFF. The CDR3 bases are TGTGCCAGCTCGCCTCGGACAGGGCTACCTCCTATGAACACTGAAGCTTTCTTT.

V usage is TRBV13 and J usage is TRBJ1-1, with unresolved D. The germline V gene has CDR1 PRHDT and CDR2 FYEKMQ (reference sequence). Trimming removed 0 bases at V and 4 bases at J, with 6 bases between. This CDR3 is 13 amino acids long. The CDR3 nucleotides are TGTGCCAGCAGCTTAGGCGAGTTCACTGAAGCTTTCTTT. Its translation is CASSLGEFTEAFF.

This chain connects TRBV4-2 to TRBJ2-1; the match to TRBD2 covers 10 bases. Germline CDR1 is LGHNA and CDR2 is YNFKEQ. The CDR3 length is 19 residues. The V gene end was trimmed by 0 bases and the J gene end by 7 bases; junction bases not matched to a gene: 15. The CDR3 nucleotides read TGTGCCAGCAGCCAAGATGGGCTACGGCCTAGCGGGGGAGAAAATGAGCAGTTCTTC. Protein product: CASSQDGLRPSGGENEQFF.

This clone was found a few times. The rearrangement joins TRBV27 to TRBJ2-5, with D possibly being TRBD1 (6 bases). The germline gives CDR1 MNHEY, CDR2 SMNVEV (reference sequence). The ends were cut back, 8 bases at V and 3 bases at J, with 10 bases in the middle. This CDR3 spans 12 amino acids. The DNA of the CDR3 is TGTGCCAGCCATCCAGGGGAAGAGACCCAGTACTTC. Translated: CASHPGEETQYF.

This chain connects TRBV5-1 to TRBJ1-1; unclear D gene. V gave up 3 bases and J gave up 3 bases, with 6 bases separating them. This CDR3 region has 12 residues. CDR1 is SGHRS and CDR2 is YFSETQ in the germline V gene. The CDR3, as DNA: TGCGCCAGCAGCTCCATAGACACTGAAGCTTTCTTT. The encoded protein is CASSSIDTEAFF.

The chain's CDR3 is CASSLTAGGVYEQYF. DNA of the CDR3: TGTGCCAGCAGCTTAACGGCAGGGGGCGTTTACGAGCAGTACTTC. This chain connects TRBV7-2 to TRBJ2-7; 8 bases align to TRBD1. This CDR3 has 15 amino acids. The junction had 7 bases not matched to a gene; V was cut back by 2 bases and J by 4 bases. Germline V CDR1 and CDR2: SGHTA, FQGNSA.

V gene TRBV2 combines with J gene TRBJ2-3, with TRBD2 identical over 7 bases. There are 14 residues in the CDR3. The germline gives CDR1 SNHLY, CDR2 FYNNEI. The V and J ends lost 3 bases and 3 bases, in that order; junction bases with no gene match: 3. The CDR3 here is CASSDGGRTDTQYF. The CDR3, as DNA: TGTGCCAGCAGTGACGGGGGGAGGACAGATACGCAGTATTTT.

The chain employs TRBV7-2 and TRBJ1-4, with unresolved D. The CDR3 length is 12 residues. Germline CDR1 is SGHTA and CDR2 is FQGNSA. V was pared by 4 bases and J by 5 bases, with 5 bases between. CDR3 in amino acids: CASSSRNEKLFF. In DNA form, the CDR3 reads TGTGCCAGCAGCTCGAGGAATGAAAAACTGTTTTTT.

The V and J genes are TRBV5-1 and TRBJ1-1; D is undetermined. V lost 0 bases, J lost 7 bases, and 10 bases lay in between. Germline CDR1 and CDR2: SGHRS and YFSETQ. The CDR3 sequence is 13 residues long. CDR3 sequence reads: CASSLVVSDEAFF. The CDR3, as DNA: TGCGCCAGCAGCTTGGTGGTGAGTGATGAAGCTTTCTTT.